The rows below give T cell receptor beta chains drawn from one sample of a study of blood T cell repertoires in COVID-19. Measured with immunoSEQ multiplex PCR; TCRdb has only the in-frame clones, and not every one. The data contain 150,000 to 200,000 clones, just under 80% of them singletons. Material for sequencing was peripheral blood. Source of these receptors: a man between 65 and 85 years old with active or convalescent COVID-19. CDR3s include the opening cysteine and the closing phenylalanine or tryptophan. Fields, in order: CDR3 protein, clone size, J gene, V gene. Expanded clones are given a class, and other clones once, few, many or no size at all.

CDR3aa: CASSTGLAGGNSYNEQFF
abundance: NA
j_gene: TRBJ2-1
v_gene: TRBV18

CDR3aa: CSGGREGSYGYTF
abundance: NA
j_gene: TRBJ1-2
v_gene: TRBV29-1

CDR3aa: CASSHLLAGEADTQYF
abundance: once
j_gene: TRBJ2-3
v_gene: TRBV5-4

CDR3aa: CASSERLLSYNEQFF
abundance: NA
j_gene: TRBJ2-1
v_gene: TRBV2

CDR3aa: CASSLRYLTGGNSGANVLTF
abundance: NA
j_gene: TRBJ2-6
v_gene: TRBV4-3

CDR3aa: CASSLALTSGYNEQFF
abundance: NA
j_gene: TRBJ2-1
v_gene: TRBV5-1

CDR3aa: CASSATSSPGELFF
abundance: NA
j_gene: TRBJ2-2
v_gene: TRBV27

CDR3aa: CASSDPTGTGAEAFF
abundance: NA
j_gene: TRBJ1-1
v_gene: TRBV6-1

CDR3aa: CASSVLGARSDTQYF
abundance: NA
j_gene: TRBJ2-3
v_gene: TRBV6-5

CDR3aa: CASSEVGQGWNSPLHF
abundance: NA
j_gene: TRBJ1-6
v_gene: TRBV6-1

CDR3aa: CASSLAPGDEQFF
abundance: NA
j_gene: TRBJ2-1
v_gene: TRBV5-4

CDR3aa: CSVGHPRGEQYF
abundance: NA
j_gene: TRBJ2-7
v_gene: TRBV29-1

CDR3aa: CASSLGTGGTDTQYF
abundance: NA
j_gene: TRBJ2-3
v_gene: TRBV10-1

CDR3aa: CASSQGVREYIQYF
abundance: NA
j_gene: TRBJ2-4
v_gene: TRBV4-3

CDR3aa: CASIQPGTGDYEQYF
abundance: NA
j_gene: TRBJ2-7
v_gene: TRBV6-6

CDR3aa: CASSPDRTNYGYTF
abundance: NA
j_gene: TRBJ1-2
v_gene: TRBV4-2

CDR3aa: CASSSTTDTEAFF
abundance: once
j_gene: TRBJ1-1
v_gene: TRBV12-3/TRBV12-4

CDR3aa: CASSERVNLKDRVSTEAFF
abundance: NA
j_gene: TRBJ1-1
v_gene: TRBV10-1

CDR3aa: CASSADSTSGGYTF
abundance: NA
j_gene: TRBJ1-2
v_gene: TRBV6-5

CDR3aa: CAWDPDSPRDSNFYEQYF
abundance: NA
j_gene: TRBJ2-7
v_gene: TRBV30

CDR3aa: CASSFPSGISYEQYF
abundance: NA
j_gene: TRBJ2-7
v_gene: TRBV6-2/TRBV6-3

CDR3aa: CASSARQGLGYGYTF
abundance: NA
j_gene: TRBJ1-2
v_gene: TRBV9